This entry is about one T cell receptor beta chain. Its specificity is unknown. The sample originates from a study of shared clonotypes between healthy human individuals. Only in-frame clones appear in the TCRdb table, and some are missing; sequencing was by immunoSEQ multiplex PCR. The sample lists 2 million to 2.5 million clones, 85% to 95% occurring once. Overall study results and limits: Four donors shared about 5% of their naive CD4 clonotypes. Non-shared clonotypes had lower generation probabilities than those shared by all four donors.

Germline CDR1 reads SNHLY; CDR2 reads FYNNEI. Deletions cut 2 bases from V and 4 bases from J, with 11 bases between. The CDR3 is made up of 15 amino acids. The chain has TRBV2 and TRBJ1-4, with D perhaps matching TRBD1 (5 bases). This TCR came from a man between 18 and 35 years old in good health. Sequenced: naive CD4+ T cells sorted from blood. Subset specified: CD45RA+ positively selected. CDR3 loop: CASSERGGGNEKLFF. The DNA for the CDR3 is TGTGCCAGCAGTGAAAGGGGCGGGGGTAATGAAAAACTGTTTTTT. Variable domain in full (rest from reference TRBV2 and TRBJ1-4): EPEVTQTPSHQVTQMGQEVILRCVPISNHLYFYWYRQILGQKVEFLVSFYNNEISEKSEIFDDQFSVERPDGSNFTLKIRSTKLEDSAMYFCASSERGGGNEKLFFGSGTQLSVL.